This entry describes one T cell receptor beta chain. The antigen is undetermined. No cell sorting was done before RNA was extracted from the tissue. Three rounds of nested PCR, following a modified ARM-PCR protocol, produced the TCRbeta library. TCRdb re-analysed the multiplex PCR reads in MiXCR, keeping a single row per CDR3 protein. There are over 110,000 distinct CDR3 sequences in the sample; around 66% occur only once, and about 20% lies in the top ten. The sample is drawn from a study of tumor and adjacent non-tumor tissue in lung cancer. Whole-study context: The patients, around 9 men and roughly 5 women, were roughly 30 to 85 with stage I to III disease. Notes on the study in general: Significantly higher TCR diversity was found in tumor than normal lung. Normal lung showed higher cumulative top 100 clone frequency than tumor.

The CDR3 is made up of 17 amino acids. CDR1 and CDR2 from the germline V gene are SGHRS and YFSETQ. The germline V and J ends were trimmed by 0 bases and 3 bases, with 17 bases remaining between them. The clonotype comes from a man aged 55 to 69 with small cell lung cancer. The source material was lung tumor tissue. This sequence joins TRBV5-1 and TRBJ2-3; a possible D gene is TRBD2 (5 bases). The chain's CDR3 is CASSLAGIADWTDTQYF. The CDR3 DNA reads TGCGCCAGCAGCTTGGCCGGGATAGCAGATTGGACAGATACGCAGTATTTT.